This TCR beta chain was recorded in a study of T cells in tuberculosis. As to time point: new active TB diagnosis, blood taken before or within 7 days of starting treatment. Trimming took 6 bases from V and 0 from J, leaving 11 bases between them. This CDR3 contains 15 residues. Germline assignment: CDR1 MNHEY and CDR2 SVGAGI. Data came from immunoSEQ multiplex PCR; TCRdb stores just in-frame clones and leaves some out. The sample records around 30,000 clones, roughly 93% being singletons. V and J are TRBV6-5 and TRBJ2-2; D is unclear. The TCR comes from an adult with tuberculosis. This specimen was PBMCs, taken at tuberculosis diagnosis. The chain's CDR3 is CASSSELANTGELFF. CDR3 DNA: TGTGCCAGCAGCTCGGAGCTTGCGAACACCGGGGAGCTGTTTTTT.